These 29 T cell receptor beta chains were sequenced from one sample in a study of T-cell reconstitution after alpha-beta-depleted transplantation in children. A library of TCRbeta sequences, prepared with unique molecular identifiers, was generated. TCRdb used MiXCR to reprocess the PCR reads, holding one entry per CDR3 protein. The table shows approximately 430,000 distinct CDR3 sequences, with 16% occurring only once. The material sequenced was PBMCs, mostly from graft donor cells, taken 360 days after TCRalphabeta/CD19-depleted stem cell transplant. The receptors originated from a boy in the first two years of life who had a stem cell transplant for Wiskott-Aldrich syndrome, so the T cells may come from the graft donor.

The genes are TRBV6-2 or TRBV6-3 and TRBJ2-2, with 7 bases fitting TRBD2. After removal of 10 bases from V and 5 bases from J, the junction contained 4 bases not matched to a gene. The CDR3 contains 12 residues. The germline gives CDR1 MNHEY, CDR2 SVGEGT. The CDR3 DNA reads TGTGCCACAACACTAGCGACCGGGGAGCTGTTTTTT. Amino acids: CATTLATGELFF.

This clonotype was detected only a few times. The rearrangement links TRBV12-3 or TRBV12-4 to TRBJ2-4; 16 positions match TRBD2. V trimming: 5 bases; J trimming: 7 bases; junction bases outside the gene matches: 5. The CDR3 is made up of 16 amino acids. This CDR3 is CASSMGLAGGLNIQYF. The DNA of the CDR3 is TGTGCCAGCAGTATGGGACTAGCGGGGGGGCTGAACATTCAGTACTTC.

This clonotype was counted only a few times. The chain carries TRBV12-3 or TRBV12-4 and TRBJ1-1; perhaps TRBD1 as D (5 bases). Trimming left V 7 bases short and J 1 base short, with 10 bases between. CDR3 length: 13 amino acids. This CDR3 is CASNRGGNTEAFF. The CDR3 DNA reads as TGTGCCAGCAACCGGGGGGGGAACACTGAAGCTTTCTTT.

This clonotype was detected ten times or more. The J gene is TRBJ2-7, the V gene TRBV18, with D unclear. In germline, CDR1 is KGHSH, CDR2 LQKENI. Trimming removed 1 base from V and 2 bases from J, with 3 bases in between. There are 12 residues in the CDR3. The CDR3 protein is CASSPRAYEQYF. The CDR3 nucleotides are TGTGCCAGCTCACCACGGGCCTACGAGCAGTACTTC.

This sequence joins TRBV10-3 and TRBJ1-2; 11 bases map to TRBD1. In germline, CDR1 is ENHRY, CDR2 SYGVKD. Losses at the gene ends were 4 bases for V and 6 bases for J; bases not matched to a gene: 4. The CDR3 loop spans 14 amino acids. The CDR3 DNA follows: TGTGCCATCAGTGGGACAGGGGGCAGCGATGGCTACACCTTC. Amino acid sequence: CAISGTGGSDGYTF.

The chain combines TRBV28 with TRBJ2-6; D is undetermined. Germline CDR1 is MDHEN and CDR2 is SYDVKM. This CDR3 comprises 16 residues. Between the trimmed V and J ends, which lost 6 bases and 1 base, there was a span of 13 bases. In DNA, the CDR3 is TGTGCCAGCAGCCCCCTCTCCAGGTCTGGGGCCAACGTCCTGACTTTC. Translating it yields CASSPLSRSGANVLTF.

This clonotype was seen a handful of times. V gene TRBV18 combines with J gene TRBJ2-1; 8 positions agree with TRBD2. The CDR3 contains 21 residues. Germline CDR1 KGHSH, CDR2 LQKENI. Unmatched junction bases numbered 25, after V lost 9 bases and J lost 0 bases. The chain's CDR3 is CASSGLALTYDLIGSYNEQFF. Here the CDR3 DNA reads TGTGCCAGTAGCGGACTAGCCTTAACCTACGACTTGATCGGCTCCTACAATGAGCAGTTCTTC.

This clonotype was counted only a few times. The chain carries TRBV29-1 and TRBJ2-4; D may be TRBD2 (5 bases). The CDR3 extends over 13 amino acids. CDR1 is SQVTM and CDR2 is ANQGSEA in the germline V gene. Trimming cost V 7 bases and J 1 base, with 11 bases left between them. The chain's CDR3 is CSARDGAKNIQYF. The CDR3 nucleotides read TGCAGCGCTCGGGATGGCGCCAAAAACATTCAGTACTTC.

This clonotype was observed a few times. The rearrangement joins TRBV28 to TRBJ2-4; D possibly corresponds to TRBD1 (6 bases). Germline V gene sequence: CDR1 MDHEN, CDR2 SYDVKM. With 3 bases removed from V and 9 bases from J, the gap between germline ends came to 24 bases. There are 17 residues in the CDR3. CDR3 sequence reads: CASSFGAGAPTRAIQYF. In nucleotides, the CDR3 is TGTGCCAGCAGTTTTGGGGCAGGGGCCCCCACCCGGGCCATTCAGTACTTC.

The rearrangement links TRBV29-1 to TRBJ2-1, with 8 bases lining up with TRBD1. The V gene's germline CDR1 is SQVTM and CDR2 ANQGSEA. The ends lost 2 bases at V and 9 bases at J; junction bases unmatched: 9. CDR3 length equals 14 residues. CDR3 sequence reads: CSVEPSRGLREQFF. CDR3 coding DNA: TGCAGCGTTGAACCGAGCAGGGGGCTTCGTGAGCAGTTCTTC.

This clonotype was recorded a few times. V usage is TRBV20-1 and J usage is TRBJ2-7, with D unresolved. Trimming removed 1 base from V and 4 bases from J, with 14 bases in between. CDR3 length: 14 residues. Germline lookup yields CDR1 DFQATT and CDR2 SNEGSKA (reference sequence). The CDR3: CSARVSITGYEQYF. CDR3 in DNA: TGCAGTGCTAGAGTATCCATAACCGGATACGAGCAGTACTTC.

V is TRBV10-2 and J is TRBJ2-1; D could derive from TRBD1 or TRBD2 (6 bases each). The CDR3 length is 15 residues. Germline CDR1 WSHSY, CDR2 SAAADI. Trimming removed 1 base at V and 2 bases at J, with 9 bases between. The CDR3 protein is CASSEFRGPYNEQFF. CDR3 nucleotides: TGCGCCAGCAGTGAGTTTCGGGGGCCCTACAATGAGCAGTTCTTC.

The chain is built from TRBV5-1 and TRBJ2-5; D remains unclear. Germline CDR1 reads SGHRS; CDR2 reads YFSETQ. This CDR3 spans 15 amino acids. The ends were cut back, 3 bases at V and 2 bases at J, with 14 bases in the middle. The CDR3 sequence is CASSSLINVQETQYF. The CDR3 nucleotides read TGCGCCAGCAGCTCGTTAATAAACGTTCAAGAGACCCAGTACTTC.

The J gene is TRBJ2-1, the V gene TRBV24-1; D ambiguous. Looked up from germline, CDR1 is KGHDR and CDR2 is SFDVKD. Trimming removed 7 bases at V and 4 bases at J, with 7 bases between. The length of the CDR3 is 12 residues. The CDR3 DNA reads as TGTGCCACCAGGGACCTATACAATGAGCAGTTCTTC. As protein: CATRDLYNEQFF.

This rearrangement joins TRBV5-1 to TRBJ2-1; possibly TRBD1 or TRBD2 for D (5 bases each). The CDR3 has 13 amino acids. Trimming stripped 0 bases from V and 7 bases from J, with 8 bases between. The germline V gene encodes CDR1 SGHRS and CDR2 YFSETQ. CDR3 DNA sequence: TGCGCCAGCAGCTTGGGAGGGGCAAATGAGCAGTTCTTC. Translation: CASSLGGANEQFF.

V and J are TRBV24-1 and TRBJ2-1; D gene unclear. Germline values: CDR1 KGHDR, CDR2 SFDVKD. The V end lost 3 bases, the J end lost 2 bases, and 4 bases lay between the germline ends. This CDR3 has 13 residues. The chain's CDR3 is CATSDGAYNEQFF. The CDR3 nucleotides read TGTGCCACCAGTGATGGAGCCTACAATGAGCAGTTCTTC.

This clonotype was recorded at least ten times. The gene calls are TRBV7-2 and TRBJ2-7, with D possibly being TRBD2 (5 bases). V was shortened by 1 base and J by 2 bases, with 12 bases between the two germline ends. The germline V gene encodes CDR1 SGHTA and CDR2 FQGNSA. This CDR3 comprises 15 residues. The CDR3: CASSLVLRGPYEQYF. The DNA of the CDR3 is TGTGCCAGCAGCTTAGTGTTACGGGGTCCCTACGAGCAGTACTTC.

J is TRBJ1-1 and V is TRBV5-1; no clear D gene. Germline-derived CDR1 and CDR2 are SGHRS and YFSETQ. This CDR3 spans 17 amino acids. The V gene lost 0 bases and the J gene lost 5 bases, with 20 bases spanning the gap. CDR3 in amino acids: CASSLVWLRATGTEAFF. DNA for the CDR3: TGCGCCAGCAGCTTGGTATGGTTGAGGGCCACGGGGACTGAAGCTTTCTTT.

The sample holds a few counts of this clonotype. The CDR3 spells CASSLDMRERWVTQYF. CDR3 DNA: TGTGCCAGCAGCTTGGACATGCGGGAGCGTTGGGTGACCCAGTACTTC. This chain connects TRBV5-6 to TRBJ2-5; TRBD2 agrees at 7 bases. Germline values: CDR1 SGHDT, CDR2 YYEEEE. The ends lost 0 bases at V and 7 bases at J; junction bases unmatched: 12. The CDR3 is 16 amino acids.

The chain combines TRBV5-1 with TRBJ1-3; D ambiguous. The CDR3 has 14 amino acids. Germline V lookup: CDR1 SGHRS, CDR2 YFSETQ. V gave up 0 bases and J gave up 3 bases, with 7 bases separating them. The CDR3 sequence is CASSLGYLGNTIYF. CDR3 coding DNA: TGCGCCAGCAGCTTGGGGTACCTTGGAAACACCATATATTTT.

J is TRBJ2-1 and V is TRBV9; 10 positions match TRBD1. V was pared by 3 bases and J by 4 bases, with 1 base of the junction left unmatched. Germline V gene data show CDR1 as SGDLS and CDR2 as YYNGEE. The CDR3 is made up of 14 amino acids. This CDR3 reads CASSGGQGYNEQFF. The DNA of the CDR3 is TGTGCCAGCAGCGGGGGACAGGGGTACAATGAGCAGTTCTTC.

The J gene is TRBJ2-3, the V gene TRBV15, with D uncertain. The germline gives CDR1 LNHNV, CDR2 YYDKDF (reference sequence). CDR3 length: 18 amino acids. V was shortened by 0 bases and J by 1 base, with 17 bases between the two germline ends. CDR3 sequence reads: CATSRDVVATRGTDTQYF. DNA for the CDR3: TGTGCCACCAGCAGAGATGTTGTGGCGACTCGAGGCACAGATACGCAGTATTTT.

This rearrangement joins TRBV29-1 to TRBJ2-1; D is perhaps TRBD2 (6 bases). Per the germline V gene, CDR1 is SQVTM and CDR2 is ANQGSEA. Trimming removed 5 bases at V and 5 bases at J, with 13 bases between. This CDR3 is 13 amino acids long. The CDR3 spells CSVPTVADNEQFF. CDR3 DNA: TGCAGCGTTCCCACCGTAGCGGACAATGAGCAGTTCTTC.

The chain links TRBV25-1 to TRBJ2-3; no clear D. The CDR3 covers 14 residues. From germline, CDR1 is MGHDK and CDR2 SYGVNS. Trimming took off 6 bases at V and 0 bases at J, with 10 bases between the two ends. The CDR3: CASSFTLSTDTQYF. The CDR3 DNA reads TGTGCCAGCAGCTTCACCCTTAGCACAGATACGCAGTATTTT.

A note on this clonotype: A read error may account for a junction end that differs from germline. The chain recombines TRBV7-8 with TRBJ1-2; 7 bases are shared with TRBD1. The CDR3 length is 15 residues. Germline V gene data show CDR1 as SGHVS and CDR2 as FQNEAQ. CDR3 bases: TGTGCCAGCAGCTTAGAAGTAGGGGGCTACTATGGATACACCTTC. It encodes CASSLEVGGYYGYTF.

The chain joins TRBV4-1 to TRBJ2-5; tentatively, D is TRBD1 (6 bases). Trimming took off 5 bases at V and 4 bases at J, with 17 bases between the two ends. The CDR3 has 15 residues. CDR1 MGHRA and CDR2 YSYEKL come from the germline V gene. As DNA, the CDR3 is TGCGCCAGCAGCGCGCGCGAGGGCAGGGGAGAGACCCAGTACTTC. Residues: CASSAREGRGETQYF.

This clonotype turned up a few times. The chain uses TRBV29-1 and TRBJ2-1; D is tentatively TRBD1 or TRBD2 (6 bases each). Germline CDR1 and CDR2: SQVTM and ANQGSEA. The CDR3 is 15 amino acids. Between the trimmed V and J ends, which lost 6 bases and 0 bases, there was a span of 15 bases. Written as DNA, the CDR3 is TGCAGCGTCGCGGGCGGGACATACTCCTACAATGAGCAGTTCTTC. Its protein product is CSVAGGTYSYNEQFF.

This clonotype occurred a few times. The rearrangement uses TRBV20-1 and TRBJ2-1; TRBD1 might be the D (6 bases). V was cut by 3 bases and J by 10 bases, with 7 bases left in between. CDR3 length: 10 amino acids. The germline V gene has CDR1 DFQATT and CDR2 SNEGSKA (reference sequence). The CDR3 loop reads CSASRGEQFF. As DNA, the CDR3 is TGCAGTGCTAGTAGGGGGGAGCAGTTCTTC.

The genes are TRBV15 and TRBJ2-1; no definite D call. The CDR3 runs to 15 residues. CDR1 LNHNV and CDR2 YYDKDF come from the germline V gene (reference sequence). Trimming shortened V by 0 bases and J by 2 bases, and 8 bases separated the two germline ends. The DNA of the CDR3 is TGTGCCACCAGCAGAGATATTACTACCTACAATGAGCAGTTCTTC. The encoded protein is CATSRDITTYNEQFF. The whole variable domain, remainder taken from reference TRBV15 and TRBJ2-1, is DAMVIQNPRYQVTQFGKPVTLSCSQTLNHNVMYWYQQKSSQAPKLLFHYYDKDFNNEADTPDNFQSRRPNTSFCFLDIRSPGLGDTAMYLCATSRDITTYNEQFFGPGTRLTVL.